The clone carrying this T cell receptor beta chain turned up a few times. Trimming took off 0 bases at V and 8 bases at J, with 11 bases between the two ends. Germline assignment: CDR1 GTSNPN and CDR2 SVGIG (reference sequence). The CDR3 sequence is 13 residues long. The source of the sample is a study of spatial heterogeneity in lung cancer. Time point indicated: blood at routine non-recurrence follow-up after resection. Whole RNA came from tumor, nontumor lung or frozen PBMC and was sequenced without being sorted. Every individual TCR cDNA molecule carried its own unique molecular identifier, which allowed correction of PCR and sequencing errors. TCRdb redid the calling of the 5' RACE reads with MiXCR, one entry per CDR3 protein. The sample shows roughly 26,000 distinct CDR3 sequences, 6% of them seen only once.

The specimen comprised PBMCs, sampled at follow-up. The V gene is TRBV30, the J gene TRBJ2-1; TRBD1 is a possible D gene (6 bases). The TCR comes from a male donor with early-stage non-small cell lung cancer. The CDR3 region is CAWSVYSGDEQFF. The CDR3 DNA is TGTGCCTGGAGTGTATACTCAGGGGATGAGCAGTTCTTC.